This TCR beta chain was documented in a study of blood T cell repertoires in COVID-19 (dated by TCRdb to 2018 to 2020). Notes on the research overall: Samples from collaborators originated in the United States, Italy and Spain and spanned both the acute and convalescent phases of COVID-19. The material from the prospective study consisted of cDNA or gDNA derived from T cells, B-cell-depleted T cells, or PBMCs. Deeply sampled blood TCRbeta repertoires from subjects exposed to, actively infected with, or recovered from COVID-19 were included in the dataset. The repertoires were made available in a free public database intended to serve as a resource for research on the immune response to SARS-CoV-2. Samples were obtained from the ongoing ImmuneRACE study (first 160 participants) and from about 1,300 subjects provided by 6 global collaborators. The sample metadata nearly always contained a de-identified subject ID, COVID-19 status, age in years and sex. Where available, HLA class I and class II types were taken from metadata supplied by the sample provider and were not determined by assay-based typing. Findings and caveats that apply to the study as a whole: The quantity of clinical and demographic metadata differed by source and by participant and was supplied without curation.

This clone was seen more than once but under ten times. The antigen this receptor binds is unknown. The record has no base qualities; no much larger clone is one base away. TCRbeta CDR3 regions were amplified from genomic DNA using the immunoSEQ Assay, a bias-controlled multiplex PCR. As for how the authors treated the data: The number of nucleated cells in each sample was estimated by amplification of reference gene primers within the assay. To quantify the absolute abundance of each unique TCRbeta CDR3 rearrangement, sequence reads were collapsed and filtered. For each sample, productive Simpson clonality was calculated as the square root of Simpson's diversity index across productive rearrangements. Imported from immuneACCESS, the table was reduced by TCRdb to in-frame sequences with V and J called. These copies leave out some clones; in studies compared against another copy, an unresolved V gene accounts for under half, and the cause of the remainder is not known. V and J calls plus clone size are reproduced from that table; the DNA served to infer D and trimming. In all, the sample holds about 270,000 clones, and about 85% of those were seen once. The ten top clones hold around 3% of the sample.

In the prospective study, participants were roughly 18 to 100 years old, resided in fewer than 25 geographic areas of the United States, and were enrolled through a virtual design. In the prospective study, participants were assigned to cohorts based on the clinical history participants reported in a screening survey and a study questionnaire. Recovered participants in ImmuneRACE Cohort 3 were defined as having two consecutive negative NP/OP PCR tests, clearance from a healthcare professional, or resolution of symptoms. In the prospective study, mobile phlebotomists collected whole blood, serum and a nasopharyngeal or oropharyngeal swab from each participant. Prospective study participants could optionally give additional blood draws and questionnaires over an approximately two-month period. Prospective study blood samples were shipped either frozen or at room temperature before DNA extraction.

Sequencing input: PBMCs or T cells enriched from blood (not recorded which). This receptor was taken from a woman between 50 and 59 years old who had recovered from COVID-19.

The DNA sequence is as follows: TGCAGCGCCTCGGGACTAGCGGTGGGAAGCTCCTACAATGAGCAGTTCTTC. Translated, this is CSASGLAVGSSYNEQFF. The V gene is TRBV29-1 and the J gene is TRBJ2-1; TRBD2 fits 11 bases in the junction. The germline V gene gives CDR1 as SQVTM and CDR2 as ANQGSEA. Its CDR3 holds 17 amino acids, cysteine through phenylalanine. The read is trimmed to its CDR3 DNA, 51 bases read in frame from base 1. Trimming accounts for 7 bases at V and 0 bases at J, while the number of junction bases matched to no gene is 11.